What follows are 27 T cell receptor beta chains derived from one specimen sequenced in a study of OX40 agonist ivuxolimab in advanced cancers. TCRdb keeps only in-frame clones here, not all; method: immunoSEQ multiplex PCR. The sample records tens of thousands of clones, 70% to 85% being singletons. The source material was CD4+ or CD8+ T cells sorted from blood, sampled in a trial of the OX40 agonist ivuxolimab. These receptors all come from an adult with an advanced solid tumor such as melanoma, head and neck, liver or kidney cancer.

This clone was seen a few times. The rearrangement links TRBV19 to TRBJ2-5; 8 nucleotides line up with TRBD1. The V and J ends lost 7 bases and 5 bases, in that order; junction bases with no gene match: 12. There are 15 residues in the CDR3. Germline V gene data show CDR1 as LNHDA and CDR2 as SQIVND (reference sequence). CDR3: CASNLEGTGPETQYF. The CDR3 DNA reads TGTGCCAGTAATCTCGAGGGGACAGGCCCGGAGACCCAGTACTTC. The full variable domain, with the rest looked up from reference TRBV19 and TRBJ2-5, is DGGITQSPKYLFRKEGQNVTLSCEQNLNHDAMYWYRQDPGQGLRLIYYSQIVNDFQKGDIAEGYSVSREKKESFPLTVTSAQKNPTAFYLCASNLEGTGPETQYFGPGTRLLVL.

CDR3 amino acids: CASSLASLSPQHF. In DNA, the CDR3 is TGTGCCAGCAGCTTAGCTAGTCTGTCACCCCAGCATTTT. The chain joins TRBV7-2 to TRBJ1-5; D uncertain. CDR1 and CDR2 (germline): SGHTA, FQGNSA. Trimming cost V 0 bases and J 10 bases, with 10 bases left between them. The CDR3 is 13 amino acids.

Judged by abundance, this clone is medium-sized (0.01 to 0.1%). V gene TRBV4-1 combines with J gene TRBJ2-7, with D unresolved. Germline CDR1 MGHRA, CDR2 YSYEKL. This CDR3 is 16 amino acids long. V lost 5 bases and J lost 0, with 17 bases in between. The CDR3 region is CASSGVGFLSSYEQYF. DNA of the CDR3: TGCGCCAGCAGCGGGGTTGGGTTTCTCTCCTCCTACGAGCAGTACTTC.

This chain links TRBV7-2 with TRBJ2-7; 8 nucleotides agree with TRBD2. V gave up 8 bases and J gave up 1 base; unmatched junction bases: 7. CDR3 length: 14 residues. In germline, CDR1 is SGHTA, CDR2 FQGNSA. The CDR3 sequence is CASHRRGGSYEQYF. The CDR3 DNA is TGTGCCAGCCACCGACGGGGGGGGTCCTACGAGCAGTACTTC. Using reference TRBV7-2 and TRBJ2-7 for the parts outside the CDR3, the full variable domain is GAGVSQSPSNKVTEKGKDVELRCDPISGHTALYWYRQSLGQGLEFLIYFQGNSAPDKSGLPSDRFSAERTGGSVSTLTIQRTQQEDSAVYLCASHRRGGSYEQYFGPGTRLTVT.

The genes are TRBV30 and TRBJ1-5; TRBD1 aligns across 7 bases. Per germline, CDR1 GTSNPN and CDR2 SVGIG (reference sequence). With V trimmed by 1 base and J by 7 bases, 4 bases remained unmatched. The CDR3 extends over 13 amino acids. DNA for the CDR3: TGTGCCTGGAGTGACCAGGGGGGACAGCCCCAGCATTTT. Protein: CAWSDQGGQPQHF.

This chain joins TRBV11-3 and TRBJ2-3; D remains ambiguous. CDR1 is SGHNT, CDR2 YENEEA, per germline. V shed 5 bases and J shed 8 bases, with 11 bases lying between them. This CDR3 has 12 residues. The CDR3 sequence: CASSLGSATQYF. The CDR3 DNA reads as TGTGCCAGCAGCCTGGGTTCAGCTACGCAGTATTTT.

Here the CDR3 DNA reads TGTGCCAGCAGCCGTGGACAGTCCAAAGGGGCCAACGTCCTGACTTTC. It is translated as CASSRGQSKGANVLTF. The chain is built from TRBV14 and TRBJ2-6; possibly TRBD1 for D (6 bases). Germline V gene sequence: CDR1 SGHDN, CDR2 FVKESK. The CDR3 contains 16 residues. V was trimmed by 4 bases and J by 4 bases, leaving 14 bases between them.

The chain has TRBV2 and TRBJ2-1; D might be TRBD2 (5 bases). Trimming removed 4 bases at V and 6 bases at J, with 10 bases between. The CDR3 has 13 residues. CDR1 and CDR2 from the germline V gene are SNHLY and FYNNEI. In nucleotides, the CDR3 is TGTGCCAGCAGTGTGGAGGCCTTCAATGAGCAGTTCTTC. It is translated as CASSVEAFNEQFF.

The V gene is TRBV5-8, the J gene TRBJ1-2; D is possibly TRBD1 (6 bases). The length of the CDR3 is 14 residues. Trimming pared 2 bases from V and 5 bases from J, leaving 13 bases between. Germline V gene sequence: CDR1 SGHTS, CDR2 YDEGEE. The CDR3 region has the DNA TGTGCCAGCAGCTTTCCGGGGGCCAAATATGGCTACACCTTC. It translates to CASSFPGAKYGYTF.

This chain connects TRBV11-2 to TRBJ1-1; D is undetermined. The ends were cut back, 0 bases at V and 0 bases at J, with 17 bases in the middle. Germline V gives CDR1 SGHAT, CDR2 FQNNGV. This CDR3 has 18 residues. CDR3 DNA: TGTGCCAGCAGCTTAGATCGCTTGAGGAGATTCATGAACACTGAAGCTTTCTTT. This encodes CASSLDRLRRFMNTEAFF.

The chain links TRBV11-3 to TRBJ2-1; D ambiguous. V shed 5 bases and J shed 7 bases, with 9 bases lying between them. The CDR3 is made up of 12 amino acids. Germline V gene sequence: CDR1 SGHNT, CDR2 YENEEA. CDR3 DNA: TGTGCCAGCAGCCCCCATACAAATGAGCAGTTCTTC. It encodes CASSPHTNEQFF.

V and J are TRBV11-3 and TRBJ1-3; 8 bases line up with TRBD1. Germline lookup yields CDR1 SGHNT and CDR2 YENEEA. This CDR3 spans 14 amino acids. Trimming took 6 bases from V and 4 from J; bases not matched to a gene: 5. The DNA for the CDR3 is TGTGCCAGCAGTCCTTGGACAGGGGGAAACACCATATATTTT. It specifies CASSPWTGGNTIYF. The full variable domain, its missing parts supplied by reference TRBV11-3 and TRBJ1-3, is EAGVVQSPRYKIIEKKQPVAFWCNPISGHNTLYWYLQNLGQGPELLIRYENEEAVDDSQLPKDRFSAERLKGVDSTLKIQPAELGDSAVYLCASSPWTGGNTIYFGEGSWLTVV.

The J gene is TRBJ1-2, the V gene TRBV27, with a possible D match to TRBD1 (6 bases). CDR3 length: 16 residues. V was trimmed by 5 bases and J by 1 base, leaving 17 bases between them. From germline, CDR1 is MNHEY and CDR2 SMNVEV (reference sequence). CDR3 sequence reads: CASSTGTGLFNYGYTF. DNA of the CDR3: TGTGCCAGCAGTACCGGAACAGGGCTATTTAACTATGGCTACACCTTC.

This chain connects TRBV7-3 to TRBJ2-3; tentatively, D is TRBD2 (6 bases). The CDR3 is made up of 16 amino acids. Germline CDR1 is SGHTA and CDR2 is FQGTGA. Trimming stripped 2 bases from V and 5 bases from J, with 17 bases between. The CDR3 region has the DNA TGTGCCAGCAGCTTATACGGACGGGGGTCGGGAGATACGCAGTATTTT. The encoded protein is CASSLYGRGSGDTQYF.

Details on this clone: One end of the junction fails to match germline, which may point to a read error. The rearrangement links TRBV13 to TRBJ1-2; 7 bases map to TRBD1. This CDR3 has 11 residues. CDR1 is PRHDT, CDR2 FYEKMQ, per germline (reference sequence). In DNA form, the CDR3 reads TGTGCCATTCCGACAGGGCGGGGGTTCGCCTTC. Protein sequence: CAIPTGRGFAF.

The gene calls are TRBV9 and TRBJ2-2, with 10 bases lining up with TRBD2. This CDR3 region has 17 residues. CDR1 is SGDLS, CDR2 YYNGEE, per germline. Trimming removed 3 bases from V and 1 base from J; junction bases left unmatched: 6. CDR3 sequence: CASSARVAGGNTGELFF. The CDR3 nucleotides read TGTGCCAGCAGCGCACGGGTAGCGGGAGGGAACACCGGGGAGCTGTTTTTT.

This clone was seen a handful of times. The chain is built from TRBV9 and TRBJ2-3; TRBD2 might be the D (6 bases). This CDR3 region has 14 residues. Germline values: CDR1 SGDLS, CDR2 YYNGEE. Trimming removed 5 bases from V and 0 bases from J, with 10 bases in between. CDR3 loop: CASRTSLSTDTQYF. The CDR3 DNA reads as TGTGCCAGCAGAACTAGCTTAAGCACAGATACGCAGTATTTT.

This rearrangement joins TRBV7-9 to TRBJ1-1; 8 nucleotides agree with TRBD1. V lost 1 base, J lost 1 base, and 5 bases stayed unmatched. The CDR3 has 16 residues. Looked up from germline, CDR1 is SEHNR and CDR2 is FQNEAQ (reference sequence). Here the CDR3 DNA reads TGTGCCAGCAGCTTAGGGTACAGGGGGTCGAACACTGAAGCTTTCTTT. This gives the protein CASSLGYRGSNTEAFF.

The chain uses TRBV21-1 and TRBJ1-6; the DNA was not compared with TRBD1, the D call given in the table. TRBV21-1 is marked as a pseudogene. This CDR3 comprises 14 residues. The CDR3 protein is CASSKTGFSSPLHF. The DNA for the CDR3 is TGTGCCAGCAGCAAGACAGGGTTCAGCTCACCCCTCCACTTT.

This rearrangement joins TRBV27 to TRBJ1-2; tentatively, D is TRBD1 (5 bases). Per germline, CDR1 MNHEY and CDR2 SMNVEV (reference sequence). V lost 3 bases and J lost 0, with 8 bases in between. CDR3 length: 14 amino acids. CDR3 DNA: TGTGCCAGCAGTTTTGGGGGTTCTAACTATGGCTACACCTTC. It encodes CASSFGGSNYGYTF.

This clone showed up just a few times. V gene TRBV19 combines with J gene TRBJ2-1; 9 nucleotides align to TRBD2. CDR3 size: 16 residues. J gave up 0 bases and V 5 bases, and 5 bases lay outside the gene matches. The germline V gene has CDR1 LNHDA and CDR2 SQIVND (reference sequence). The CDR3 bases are TGTGCCAGTAGTCCCAGTAGCGGGAGCTCCTACAATGAGCAGTTCTTC. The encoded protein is CASSPSSGSSYNEQFF.

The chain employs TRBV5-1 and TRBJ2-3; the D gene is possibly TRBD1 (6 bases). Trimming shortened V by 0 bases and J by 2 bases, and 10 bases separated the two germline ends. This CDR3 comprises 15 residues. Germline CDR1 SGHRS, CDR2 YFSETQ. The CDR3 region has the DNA TGCGCCAGCAGCTTGGATGGGGGCCACACAGATACGCAGTATTTT. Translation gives CASSLDGGHTDTQYF.

CDR3 sequence (DNA): TGTGCCAGCAGTGGACAGGCGGGGGGCACAGATACGCAGTATTTT. Translated: CASSGQAGGTDTQYF. The gene calls are TRBV6-1 and TRBJ2-3; D might be TRBD2 (7 bases). CDR1 and CDR2 from the germline V gene are MNHNS and SASEGT. The CDR3 is 15 residues long. V was trimmed by 4 bases and J by 1 base, leaving 12 bases between them.

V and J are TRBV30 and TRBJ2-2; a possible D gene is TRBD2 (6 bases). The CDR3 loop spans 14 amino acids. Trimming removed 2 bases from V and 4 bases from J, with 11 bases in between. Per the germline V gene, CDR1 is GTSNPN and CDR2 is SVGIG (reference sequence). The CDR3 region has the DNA TGTGCCTGGAGTCCGGGACTCCTCACCGGGGAGCTGTTTTTT. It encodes CAWSPGLLTGELFF.

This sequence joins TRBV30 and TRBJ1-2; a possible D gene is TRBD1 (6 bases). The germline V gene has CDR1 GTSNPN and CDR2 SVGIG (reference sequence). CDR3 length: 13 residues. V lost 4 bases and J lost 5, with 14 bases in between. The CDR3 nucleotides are TGTGCCTGGAAACAGGGCCCGGGGTATGGCTACACCTTC. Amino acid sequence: CAWKQGPGYGYTF.

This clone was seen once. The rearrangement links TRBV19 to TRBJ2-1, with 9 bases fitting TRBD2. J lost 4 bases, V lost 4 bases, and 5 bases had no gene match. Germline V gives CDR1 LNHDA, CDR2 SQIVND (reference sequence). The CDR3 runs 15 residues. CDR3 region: CASSRLAGAYNEQFF. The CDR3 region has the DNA TGTGCCAGTAGTAGATTAGCGGGGGCGTACAATGAGCAGTTCTTC.

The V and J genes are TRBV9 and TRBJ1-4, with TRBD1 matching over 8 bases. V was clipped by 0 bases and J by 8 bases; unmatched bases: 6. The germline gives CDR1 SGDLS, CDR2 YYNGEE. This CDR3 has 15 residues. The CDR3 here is CASSVDGQGGEKLFF. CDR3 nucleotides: TGTGCCAGCAGCGTAGATGGACAGGGAGGGGAAAAACTGTTTTTT.